This entry describes one TCR beta chain. Data came from immunoSEQ multiplex PCR; TCRdb stores just in-frame clones and leaves some out. Of 45,000 to 55,000 clones listed, roughly four fifths were seen once; the top ten hold 7.4%. This entry belongs to a study of blood T cell repertoires in COVID-19. Study-wide background: Some COVID-19 samples were acute and others convalescent; all came from the United States, Italy and Spain. T cells, B-cell-depleted T cells, or PBMCs provided the cDNA or gDNA that served as material.

V was pared by 8 bases and J by 3 bases, with 5 bases between. The CDR3 spans 10 residues. Germline V gene data show CDR1 as MDHEN and CDR2 as SYDVKM. The genes are TRBV28 and TRBJ2-7; D remains ambiguous. The specimen sequenced was peripheral blood. The TCR was taken from a man aged 60-69 years with active COVID-19. DNA of the CDR3: TGTGCCAGCGGCGGCTACGAGCAGTACTTC. Translation gives CASGGYEQYF.